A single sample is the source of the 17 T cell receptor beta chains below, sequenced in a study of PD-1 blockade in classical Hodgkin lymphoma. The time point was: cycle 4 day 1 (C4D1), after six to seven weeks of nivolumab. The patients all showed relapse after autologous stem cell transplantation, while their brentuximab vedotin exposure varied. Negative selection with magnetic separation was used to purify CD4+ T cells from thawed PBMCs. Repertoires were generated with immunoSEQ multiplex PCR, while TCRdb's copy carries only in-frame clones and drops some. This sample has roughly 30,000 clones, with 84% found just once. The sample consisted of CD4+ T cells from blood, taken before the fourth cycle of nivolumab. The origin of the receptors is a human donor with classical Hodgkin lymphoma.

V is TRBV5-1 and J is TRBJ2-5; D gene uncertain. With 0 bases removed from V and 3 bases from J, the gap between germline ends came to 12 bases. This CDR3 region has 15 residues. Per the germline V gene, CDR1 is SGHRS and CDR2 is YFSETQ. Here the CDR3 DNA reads TGCGCCAGCAGCTTGGTATCACTGCAAAAAGAGACCCAGTACTTC. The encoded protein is CASSLVSLQKETQYF.

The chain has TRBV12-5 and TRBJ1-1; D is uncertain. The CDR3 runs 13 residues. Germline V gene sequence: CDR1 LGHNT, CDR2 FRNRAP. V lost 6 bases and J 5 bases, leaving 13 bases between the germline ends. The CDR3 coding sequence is TGTGCTAGTGGGGTGACCGGGCGAACTGAAGCTTTCTTT. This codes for CASGVTGRTEAFF.

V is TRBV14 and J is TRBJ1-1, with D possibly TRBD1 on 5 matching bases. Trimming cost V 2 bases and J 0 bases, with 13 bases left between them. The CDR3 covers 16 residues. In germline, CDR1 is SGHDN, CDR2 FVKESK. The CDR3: CASSQTGTRMNTEAFF. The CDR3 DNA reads TGTGCCAGCAGCCAAACAGGAACCCGCATGAACACTGAAGCTTTCTTT.

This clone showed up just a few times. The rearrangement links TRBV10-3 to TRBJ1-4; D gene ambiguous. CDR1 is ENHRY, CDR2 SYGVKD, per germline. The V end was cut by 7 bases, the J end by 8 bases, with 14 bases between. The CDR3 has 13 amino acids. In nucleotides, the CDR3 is TGTGCCATCAAAGAACCCCTTGACGAAAAACTGTTTTTT. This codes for CAIKEPLDEKLFF.

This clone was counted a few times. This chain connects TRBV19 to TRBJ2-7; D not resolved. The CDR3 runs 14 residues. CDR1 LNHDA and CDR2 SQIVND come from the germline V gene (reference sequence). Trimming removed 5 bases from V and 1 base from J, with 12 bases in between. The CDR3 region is CASSPQVASYEQYF. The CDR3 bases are TGTGCCAGTAGTCCGCAGGTGGCATCCTACGAGCAGTACTTC.

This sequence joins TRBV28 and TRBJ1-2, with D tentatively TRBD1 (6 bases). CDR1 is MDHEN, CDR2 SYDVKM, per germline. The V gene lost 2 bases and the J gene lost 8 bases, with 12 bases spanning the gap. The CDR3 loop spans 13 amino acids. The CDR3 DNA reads TGTGCCAGCAGTTTACACAGGGCGGAGGGCTACACCTTC. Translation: CASSLHRAEGYTF.

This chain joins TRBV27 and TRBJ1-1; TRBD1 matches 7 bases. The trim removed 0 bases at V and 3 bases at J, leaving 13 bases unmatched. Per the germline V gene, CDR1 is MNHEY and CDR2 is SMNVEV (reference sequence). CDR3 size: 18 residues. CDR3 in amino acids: CASSLSNIRGQLYTEAFF. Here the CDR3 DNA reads TGTGCCAGCAGTTTATCGAATATAAGGGGGCAGCTATACACTGAAGCTTTCTTT.

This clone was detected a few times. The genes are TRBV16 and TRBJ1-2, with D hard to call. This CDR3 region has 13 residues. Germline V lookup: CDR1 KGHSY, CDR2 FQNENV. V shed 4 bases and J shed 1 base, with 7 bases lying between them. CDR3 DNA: TGTGCCAGCAGCCCGGACCTTAACTATGGCTACACCTTC. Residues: CASSPDLNYGYTF.

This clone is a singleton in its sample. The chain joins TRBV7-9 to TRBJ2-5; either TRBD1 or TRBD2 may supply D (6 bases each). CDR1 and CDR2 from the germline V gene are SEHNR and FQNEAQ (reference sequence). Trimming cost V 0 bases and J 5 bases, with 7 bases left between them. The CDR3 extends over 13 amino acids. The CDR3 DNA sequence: TGTGCCAGCAGCTTAGCCGGGGGCGAGACCCAGTACTTC. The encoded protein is CASSLAGGETQYF.

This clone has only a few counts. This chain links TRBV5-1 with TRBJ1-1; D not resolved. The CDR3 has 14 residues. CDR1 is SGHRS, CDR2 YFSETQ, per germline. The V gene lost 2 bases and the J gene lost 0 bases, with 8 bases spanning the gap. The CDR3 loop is CASSLQQLNTEAFF. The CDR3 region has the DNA TGCGCCAGCAGCTTACAACAGTTGAACACTGAAGCTTTCTTT.

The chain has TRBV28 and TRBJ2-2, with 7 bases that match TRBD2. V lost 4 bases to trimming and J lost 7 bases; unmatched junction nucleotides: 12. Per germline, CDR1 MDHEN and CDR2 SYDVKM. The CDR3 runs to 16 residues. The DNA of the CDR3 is TGTGCCAGCAGTTCCGCTTGGGGAGGGGTGGACGGGGAGCTGTTTTTT. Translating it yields CASSSAWGGVDGELFF.

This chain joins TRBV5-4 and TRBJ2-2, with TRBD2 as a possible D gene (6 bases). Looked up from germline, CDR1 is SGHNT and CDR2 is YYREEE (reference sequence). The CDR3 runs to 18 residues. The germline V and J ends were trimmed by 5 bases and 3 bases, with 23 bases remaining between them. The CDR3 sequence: CASSLSREKNSYTGELFF. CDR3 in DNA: TGTGCCAGCAGTTTGAGCCGGGAGAAAAATTCTTACACCGGGGAGCTGTTTTTT.

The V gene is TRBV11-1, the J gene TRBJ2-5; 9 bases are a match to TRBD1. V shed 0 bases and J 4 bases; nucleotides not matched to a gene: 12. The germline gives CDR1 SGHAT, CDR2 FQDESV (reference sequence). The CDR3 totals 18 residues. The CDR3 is CASSLALPETGGGETQYF. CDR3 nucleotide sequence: TGTGCCAGCAGCTTAGCTCTCCCCGAGACAGGGGGTGGAGAGACCCAGTACTTC.

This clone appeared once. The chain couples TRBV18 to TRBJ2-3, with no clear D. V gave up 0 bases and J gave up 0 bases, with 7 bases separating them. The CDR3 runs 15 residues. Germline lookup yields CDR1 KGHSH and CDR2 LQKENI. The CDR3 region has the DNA TGTGCCAGCTCACCACCTCTCCCCAGCACAGATACGCAGTATTTT. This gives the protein CASSPPLPSTDTQYF.

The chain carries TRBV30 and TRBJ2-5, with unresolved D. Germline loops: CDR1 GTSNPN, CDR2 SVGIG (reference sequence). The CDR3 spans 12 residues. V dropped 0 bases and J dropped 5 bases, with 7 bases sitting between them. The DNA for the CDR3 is TGTGCCTGGAGTGTACACGTGGAGACCCAGTACTTC. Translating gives CAWSVHVETQYF.

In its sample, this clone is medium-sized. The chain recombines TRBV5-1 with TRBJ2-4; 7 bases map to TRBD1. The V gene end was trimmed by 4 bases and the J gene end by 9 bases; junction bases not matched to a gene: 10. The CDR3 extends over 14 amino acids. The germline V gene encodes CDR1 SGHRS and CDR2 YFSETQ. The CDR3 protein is CASSGPGQLPIQYF. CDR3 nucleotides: TGCGCCAGCAGCGGACCGGGACAGCTACCCATTCAGTACTTC.

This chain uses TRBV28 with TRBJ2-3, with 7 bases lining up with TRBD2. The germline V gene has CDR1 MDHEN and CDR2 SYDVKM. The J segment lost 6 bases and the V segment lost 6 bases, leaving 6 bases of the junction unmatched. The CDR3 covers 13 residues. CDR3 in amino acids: CASRKTSVDTQYF. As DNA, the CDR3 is TGTGCCAGCAGGAAAACTAGCGTGGATACGCAGTATTTT.